This T cell receptor (beta chain) emerged from a study of blood T cell repertoires in COVID-19. Study at large: The origin of the acute and convalescent COVID-19 samples was the United States, Italy and Spain. PBMCs, B-cell-depleted T cells, or T cells provided the cDNA or gDNA that made up the material.

The authors' processing: Estimates of nucleated cell counts were drawn from the amplification of reference gene primers. Clones were sequenced by immunoSEQ multiplex PCR, and TCRdb holds only the in-frame ones, with some missing. Clone size and V and J calls were adopted from that table, with D and trimming inferred from the DNA. The sample consists of more than 95,000 clones, approximately 80% of them appearing once. CDR1 is MNHEY, CDR2 SMNVEV, per germline (reference sequence). The CDR3 totals 14 residues. V was clipped by 7 bases and J by 8 bases; unmatched bases: 11. The source material was peripheral blood. The receptor's source is a woman at least 80 years old with acute or convalescent COVID-19. V and J are TRBV27 and TRBJ2-1; TRBD1 matches 7 bases. CDR3 sequence reads: CASTFEPRGHEQFF. CDR3 DNA sequence: TGTGCCAGCACGTTCGAGCCTAGGGGGCATGAGCAGTTCTTC.